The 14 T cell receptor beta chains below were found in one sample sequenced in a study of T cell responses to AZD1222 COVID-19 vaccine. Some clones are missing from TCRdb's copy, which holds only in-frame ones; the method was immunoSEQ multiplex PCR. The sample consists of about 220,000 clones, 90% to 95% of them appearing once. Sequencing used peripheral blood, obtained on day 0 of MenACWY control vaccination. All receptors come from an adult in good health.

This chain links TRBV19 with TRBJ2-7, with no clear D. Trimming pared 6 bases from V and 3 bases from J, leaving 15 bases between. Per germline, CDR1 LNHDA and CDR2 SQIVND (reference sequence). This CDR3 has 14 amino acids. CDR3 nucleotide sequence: TGTGCCAGTAGGTCGTCTGCAGGTAGCTACGAGCAGTACTTC. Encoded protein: CASRSSAGSYEQYF.

The CDR3 bases are TGTGCCAGCAGTACCCGGGATTCGGCTGGCTACACCTTC. Amino acids: CASSTRDSAGYTF. This chain uses TRBV27 with TRBJ1-2; no definite D call. Germline CDR1 reads MNHEY; CDR2 reads SMNVEV (reference sequence). The CDR3 has 13 amino acids. Trimming stripped 5 bases from V and 7 bases from J, with 14 bases between.

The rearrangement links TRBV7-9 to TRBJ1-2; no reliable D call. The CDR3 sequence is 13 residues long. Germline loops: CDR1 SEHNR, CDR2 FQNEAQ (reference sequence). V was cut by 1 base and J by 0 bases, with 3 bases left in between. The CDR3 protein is CASSLGPNYGYTF. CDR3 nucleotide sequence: TGTGCCAGCAGCTTAGGCCCTAACTATGGCTACACCTTC.

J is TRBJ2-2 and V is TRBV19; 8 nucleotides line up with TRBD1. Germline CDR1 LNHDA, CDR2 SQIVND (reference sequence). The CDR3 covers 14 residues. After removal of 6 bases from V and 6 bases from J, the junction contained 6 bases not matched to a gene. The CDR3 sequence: CASSAARGPGELFF. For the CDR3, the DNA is TGTGCCAGTAGCGCTGCCAGGGGGCCCGGGGAGCTGTTTTTT. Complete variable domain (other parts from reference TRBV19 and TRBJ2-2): DGGITQSPKYLFRKEGQNVTLSCEQNLNHDAMYWYRQDPGQGLRLIYYSQIVNDFQKGDIAEGYSVSREKKESFPLTVTSAQKNPTAFYLCASSAARGPGELFFGEGSRLTVL.

The CDR3 sequence: CASNGDRLISVNTEAFF. The DNA of the CDR3 is TGTGCCAGCAACGGGGACAGGCTAATTTCGGTGAACACTGAAGCTTTCTTT. The chain employs TRBV2 and TRBJ1-1; 8 nucleotides line up with TRBD1. The germline CDR1 and CDR2 sequences are SNHLY and FYNNEI. Trimming at V came to 7 bases and at J to 0 bases, leaving 13 bases not matched to a gene. The length of the CDR3 is 17 residues. Complete variable domain (other parts from reference TRBV2 and TRBJ1-1): EPEVTQTPSHQVTQMGQEVILRCVPISNHLYFYWYRQILGQKVEFLVSFYNNEISEKSEIFDDQFSVERPDGSNFTLKIRSTKLEDSAMYFCASNGDRLISVNTEAFFGQGTRLTVV.

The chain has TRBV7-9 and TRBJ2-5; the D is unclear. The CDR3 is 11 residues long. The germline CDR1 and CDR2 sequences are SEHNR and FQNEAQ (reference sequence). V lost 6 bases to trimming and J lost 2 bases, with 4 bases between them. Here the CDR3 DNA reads TGTGCCAGCAGTTTTCAAGAGACCCAGTACTTC. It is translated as CASSFQETQYF.

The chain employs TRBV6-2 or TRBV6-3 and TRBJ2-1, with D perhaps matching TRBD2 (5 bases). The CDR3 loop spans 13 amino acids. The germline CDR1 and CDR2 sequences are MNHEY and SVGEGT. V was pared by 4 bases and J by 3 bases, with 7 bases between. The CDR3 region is CASSFRGYNEQFF. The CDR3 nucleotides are TGTGCCAGCAGTTTTCGGGGCTACAATGAGCAGTTCTTC.

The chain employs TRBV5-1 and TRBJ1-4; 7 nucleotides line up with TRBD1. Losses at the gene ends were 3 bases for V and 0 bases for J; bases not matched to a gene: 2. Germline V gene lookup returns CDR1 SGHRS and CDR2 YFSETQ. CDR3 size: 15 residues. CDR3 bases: TGCGCCAGCAGCTCGACAGGGACAACTAATGAAAAACTGTTTTTT. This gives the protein CASSSTGTTNEKLFF.

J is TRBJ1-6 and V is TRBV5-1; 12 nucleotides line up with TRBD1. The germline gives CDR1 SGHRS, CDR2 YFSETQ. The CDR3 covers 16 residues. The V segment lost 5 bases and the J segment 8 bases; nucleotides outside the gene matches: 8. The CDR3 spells CASSPGTGGGDSPLHF. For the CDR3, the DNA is TGCGCCAGCAGTCCCGGGACAGGGGGCGGGGATTCACCCCTCCACTTT.

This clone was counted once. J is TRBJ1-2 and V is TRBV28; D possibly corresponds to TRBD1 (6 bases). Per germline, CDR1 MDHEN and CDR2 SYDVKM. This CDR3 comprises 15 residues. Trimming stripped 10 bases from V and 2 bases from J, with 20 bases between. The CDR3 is CAIGGTGTKNYGYTF. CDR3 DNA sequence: TGTGCCATCGGGGGCACCGGGACGAAGAACTATGGCTACACCTTC.

CDR3 sequence reads: CASSPPRRSYTF. As DNA, the CDR3 is TGTGCCAGCAGCCCCCCTCGACGGAGCTACACCTTC. This rearrangement joins TRBV9 to TRBJ1-2; no firm D call. This CDR3 comprises 12 residues. Per germline, CDR1 SGDLS and CDR2 YYNGEE. V was trimmed by 4 bases and J by 9 bases, leaving 13 bases between them.

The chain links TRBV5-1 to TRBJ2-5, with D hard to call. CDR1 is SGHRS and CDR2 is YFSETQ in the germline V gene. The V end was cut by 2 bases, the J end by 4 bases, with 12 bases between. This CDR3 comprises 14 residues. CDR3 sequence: CASSFTFGRETQYF. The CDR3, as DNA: TGCGCCAGCAGCTTCACATTCGGACGAGAGACCCAGTACTTC.

The CDR3 sequence: CASRHNTEAFF. CDR3 DNA: TGTGCCAGCAGACATAACACTGAAGCTTTCTTT. The chain uses TRBV12-3 or TRBV12-4 and TRBJ1-1; no definite D call. This CDR3 comprises 11 residues. Trimming removed 6 bases at V and 2 bases at J, with 4 bases between.

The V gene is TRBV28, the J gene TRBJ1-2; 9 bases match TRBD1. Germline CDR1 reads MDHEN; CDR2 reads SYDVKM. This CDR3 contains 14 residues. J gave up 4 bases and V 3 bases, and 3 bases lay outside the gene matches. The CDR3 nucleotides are TGTGCCAGCAGTTTTACAGGGGGCCGCTATGGCTACACCTTC. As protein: CASSFTGGRYGYTF.